Only a few counts were recorded for the clone carrying this TCR beta chain. Its matching antigen is unknown. The sample comes from a study of blood T cells in healthy people across ages. The overall study: Template switching caught about one barcoded beta molecule for each two T cells.

Regarding the study as a whole: Observed TCR beta diversity per million T cells went down as age went up. This fall followed a roughly linear course with age.

Deletions cut 7 bases from V and 5 bases from J, with 29 bases between. The CDR3 is 18 residues long. Germline CDR1 MNHNS, CDR2 SASEGT. The authors ran a second PCR of roughly 6 to 12 cycles using a sample-barcoded 5' primer and a J-beta primer mix. TCRdb reanalysed the 5' RACE reads using MiXCR and keeps one entry per CDR3 protein. The sample consists of 1.5 million to 2 million distinct CDR3 sequences, 28% of them appearing once. Each sample had at least 6.5 million PBMCs isolated. No fewer than 6 micrograms of total RNA were isolated from every sample. This clonotype originated in a woman aged 30 to 39 in good health. The V and J genes are TRBV6-1 and TRBJ1-2, with a possible D match to TRBD1 (6 bases). The sequenced sample consisted of blood. The CDR3 DNA is TGTGCCAGCACCGACCAAATCGTTACGGGACACAAGGGTTATGGCTACACCTTC. Its translation: CASTDQIVTGHKGYGYTF.